The 3 T cell receptor beta chains below all came from one sample that was sequenced in a study of memory CD4+ T cells and cytomegalovirus serostatus. Single viable CD3+CD4+CD8-CD45RO+ cells were sorted as the memory CD4+ T cells. Sequenced by immunoSEQ multiplex PCR; TCRdb stores in-frame clones only, minus some. The repertoire holds more than 35,000 clones, with over 65% as singletons. Sequencing input: memory CD4+ T cells from blood. These TCRs come from an adult in good health and CMV-seronegative.

V and J are TRBV30 and TRBJ2-4; TRBD2 might be the D (6 bases). Trimming stripped 3 bases from V and 1 base from J, with 13 bases between. The CDR3 runs to 15 residues. The germline V gene encodes CDR1 GTSNPN and CDR2 SVGIG (reference sequence). This CDR3 is CAWREGRSAKNIQYF. DNA of the CDR3: TGTGCCTGGAGGGAGGGGCGATCGGCCAAAAACATTCAGTACTTC. Together with reference TRBV30 and TRBJ2-4, the CDR3 gives the full variable domain: SQTIHQWPATLVQPVGSPLSLECTVEGTSNPNLYWYRQAAGRGLQLLFYSVGIGQISSEVPQNLSASRPQDRQFILSSKKLLLSDSGFYLCAWREGRSAKNIQYFGAGTRLSVL.

The chain is built from TRBV7-2 and TRBJ2-2; D is possibly TRBD2 (6 bases). CDR1 and CDR2 from the germline V gene are SGHTA and FQGNSA. Trimming took off 5 bases at V and 0 bases at J, with 16 bases between the two ends. The CDR3 runs 17 residues. CDR3 nucleotides: TGTGCCAGCAGCCCTAATCCGGGACTCTCGAACACCGGGGAGCTGTTTTTT. This sequence encodes CASSPNPGLSNTGELFF.

CDR3 in DNA: TGTGCCAGCAGCCCCGGGTCCCGGGAGGGCTACACCTTC. As protein: CASSPGSREGYTF. J is TRBJ1-2 and V is TRBV5-6; D gene uncertain. The CDR3 is 13 amino acids. CDR1 SGHDT and CDR2 YYEEEE come from the germline V gene. V was clipped by 4 bases and J by 8 bases, with 15 bases between them.